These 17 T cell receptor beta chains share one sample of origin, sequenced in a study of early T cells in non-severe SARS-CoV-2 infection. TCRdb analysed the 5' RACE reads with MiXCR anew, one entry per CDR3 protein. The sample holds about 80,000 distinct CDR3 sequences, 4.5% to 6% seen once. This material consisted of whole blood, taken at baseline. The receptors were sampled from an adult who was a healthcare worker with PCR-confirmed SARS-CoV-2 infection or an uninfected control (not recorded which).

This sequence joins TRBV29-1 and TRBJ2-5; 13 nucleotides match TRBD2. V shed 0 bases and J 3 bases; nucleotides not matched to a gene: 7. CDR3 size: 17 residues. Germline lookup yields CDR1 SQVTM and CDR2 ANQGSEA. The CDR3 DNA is TGCAGCGTTGAAGATCCGTGGACTAGCGGGAGTAAAGAGACCCAGTACTTC. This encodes CSVEDPWTSGSKETQYF.

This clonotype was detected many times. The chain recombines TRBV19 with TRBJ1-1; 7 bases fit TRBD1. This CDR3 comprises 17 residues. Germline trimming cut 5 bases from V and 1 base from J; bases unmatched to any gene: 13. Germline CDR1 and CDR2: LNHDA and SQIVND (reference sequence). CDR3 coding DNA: TGTGCCAGTAGTCCCCCCTCAGGGGGGGATTGGAACACTGAAGCTTTCTTT. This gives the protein CASSPPSGGDWNTEAFF.

CDR3: CASSTVGPNEQFF. The CDR3, as DNA: TGTGCCAGTAGTACCGTCGGGCCGAATGAGCAGTTCTTC. The chain uses TRBV19 and TRBJ2-1; D is undetermined. Per the germline V gene, CDR1 is LNHDA and CDR2 is SQIVND (reference sequence). The V gene lost 4 bases and the J gene lost 7 bases, with 11 bases spanning the gap. This CDR3 comprises 13 residues.

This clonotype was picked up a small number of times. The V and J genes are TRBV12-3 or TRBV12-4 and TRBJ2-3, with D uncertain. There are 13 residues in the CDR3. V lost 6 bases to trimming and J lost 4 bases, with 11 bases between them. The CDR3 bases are TGTGCCAGCAGCCGCTTGGGGTCAGATACGCAGTATTTT. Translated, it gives CASSRLGSDTQYF.

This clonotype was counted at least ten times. The CDR3 coding sequence is TGTGCCAGCAGTTTCGTAGGACAGGGGTTCAATTCACCCCTCCACTTT. Encoded protein: CASSFVGQGFNSPLHF. The chain links TRBV12-3 or TRBV12-4 to TRBJ1-6, with TRBD1 matching over 9 bases. This CDR3 region has 16 residues. J gave up 7 bases and V 3 bases, and 7 bases lay outside the gene matches.

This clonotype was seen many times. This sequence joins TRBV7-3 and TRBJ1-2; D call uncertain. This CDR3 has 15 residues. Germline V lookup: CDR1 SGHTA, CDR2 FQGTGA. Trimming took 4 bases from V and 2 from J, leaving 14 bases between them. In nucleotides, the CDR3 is TGTGCCAGCAGCTCCTCTCTTACACGAAACTATGGCTACACCTTC. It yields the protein CASSSSLTRNYGYTF.

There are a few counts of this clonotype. The CDR3 reads CASSQGSGGQNSPLHF. The CDR3 nucleotides are TGTGCCAGCAGCCAAGGTTCCGGGGGGCAGAATTCACCCCTCCACTTT. V is TRBV3-1 and J is TRBJ1-6; possible D gene TRBD1, 6 bases. The germline gives CDR1 LGHDT, CDR2 YNNKEL (reference sequence). The CDR3 spans 16 residues. The germline V and J ends were trimmed by 1 base and 7 bases, with 14 bases remaining between them.

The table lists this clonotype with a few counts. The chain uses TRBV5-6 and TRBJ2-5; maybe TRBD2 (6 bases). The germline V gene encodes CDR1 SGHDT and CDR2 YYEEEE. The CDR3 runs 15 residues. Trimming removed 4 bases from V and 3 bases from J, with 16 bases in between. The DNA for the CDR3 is TGTGCCAGCAGCCGGGCCCCGGGGGTCGAAGAGACCCAGTACTTC. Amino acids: CASSRAPGVEETQYF.

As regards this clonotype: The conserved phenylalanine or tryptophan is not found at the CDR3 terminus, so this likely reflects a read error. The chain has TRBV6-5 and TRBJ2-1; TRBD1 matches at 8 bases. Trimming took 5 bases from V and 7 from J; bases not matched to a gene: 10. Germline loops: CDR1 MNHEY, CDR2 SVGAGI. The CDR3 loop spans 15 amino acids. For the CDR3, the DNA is TGTGCCAGCAGTCTCAGGGGGCAAGCGGCGAATGAGCAGTTCTCC. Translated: CASSLRGQAANEQFS.

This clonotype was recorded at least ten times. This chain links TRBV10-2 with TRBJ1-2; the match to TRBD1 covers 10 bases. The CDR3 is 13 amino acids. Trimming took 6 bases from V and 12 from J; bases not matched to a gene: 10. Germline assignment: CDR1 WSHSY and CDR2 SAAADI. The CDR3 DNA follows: TGCGCCAGCAGGGGACAGGGGACCAATGTTGACACCTTC. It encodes CASRGQGTNVDTF.

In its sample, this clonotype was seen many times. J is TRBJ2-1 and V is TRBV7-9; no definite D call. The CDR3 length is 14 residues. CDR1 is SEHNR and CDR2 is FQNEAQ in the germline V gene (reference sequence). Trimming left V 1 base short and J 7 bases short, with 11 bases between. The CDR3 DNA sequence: TGTGCCAGCAGCTTAGTGGCCAGCGCGAATGAGCAGTTCTTC. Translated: CASSLVASANEQFF.

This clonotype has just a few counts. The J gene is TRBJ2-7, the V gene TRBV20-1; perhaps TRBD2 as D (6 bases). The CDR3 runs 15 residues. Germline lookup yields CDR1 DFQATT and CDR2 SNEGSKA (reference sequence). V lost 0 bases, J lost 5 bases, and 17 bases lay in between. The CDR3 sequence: CSARDGGAWPDEQYF. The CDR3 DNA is TGCAGTGCTAGAGATGGCGGGGCCTGGCCAGACGAGCAGTACTTC.

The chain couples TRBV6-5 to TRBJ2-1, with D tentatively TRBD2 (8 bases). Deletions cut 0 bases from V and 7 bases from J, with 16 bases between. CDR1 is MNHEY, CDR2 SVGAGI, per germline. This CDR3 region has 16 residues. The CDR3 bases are TGTGCCAGCAGTTACTCCTCACGGGGGGGACAGAATGAGCAGTTCTTC. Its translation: CASSYSSRGGQNEQFF.

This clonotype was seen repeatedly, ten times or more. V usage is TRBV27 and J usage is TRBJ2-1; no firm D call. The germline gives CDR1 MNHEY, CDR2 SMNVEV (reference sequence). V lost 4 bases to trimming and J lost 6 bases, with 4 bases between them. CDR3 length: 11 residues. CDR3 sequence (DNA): TGTGCCAGCAGTTCGGGCAATGAGCAGTTCTTC. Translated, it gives CASSSGNEQFF.

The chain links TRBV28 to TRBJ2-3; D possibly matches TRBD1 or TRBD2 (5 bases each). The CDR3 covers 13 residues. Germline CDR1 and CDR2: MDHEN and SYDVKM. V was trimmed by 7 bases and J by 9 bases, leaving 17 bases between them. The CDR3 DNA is TGTGCCAGCATTACCCCTTCCGGGACCACGCAGTATTTT. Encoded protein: CASITPSGTTQYF.

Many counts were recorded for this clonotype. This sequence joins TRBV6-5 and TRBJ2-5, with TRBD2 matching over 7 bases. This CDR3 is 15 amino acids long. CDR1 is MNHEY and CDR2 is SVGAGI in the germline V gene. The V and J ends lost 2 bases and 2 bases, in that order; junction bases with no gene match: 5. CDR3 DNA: TGTGCCAGCAGTTACGGGGGAGGGGCGCAAGAGACCCAGTACTTC. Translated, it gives CASSYGGGAQETQYF.

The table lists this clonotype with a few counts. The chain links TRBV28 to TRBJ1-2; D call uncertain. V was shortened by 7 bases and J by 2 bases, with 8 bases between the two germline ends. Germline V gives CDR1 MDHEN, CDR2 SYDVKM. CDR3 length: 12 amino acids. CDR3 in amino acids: CASTPGNYGYTF. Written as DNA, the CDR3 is TGTGCCAGCACTCCAGGAAACTATGGCTACACCTTC.